This note documents a single TCR beta chain sequence. Its antigen is unidentified. The PCR made use of 60 Vbeta and 13 Jbeta primers. The data were produced by immunoSEQ multiplex PCR, yet TCRdb's version contains in-frame clones alone and is incomplete. The table lists about 160,000 clones, roughly 89% of them singletons. This entry comes from a study of cytomegalovirus exposure and HLA in healthy donors. The study's findings and limits: Trimming of TCR beta V- and J-genes showed a link, identified in a later analysis, to a missense DCLRE1C variant. Later on, analysis showed that most CMV-associated TCR beta chains appeared to be HLA-restricted. Analysis performed later showed TCR beta chains linked to HLA being more clonally expanded than equally common others. In all likelihood, a cluster of highly shared sequence variants was a sequencing artifact.

Germline V CDR1 and CDR2: MNHEY, SVGAGI. The CDR3 totals 12 residues. V lost 6 bases, J lost 7 bases, and 12 bases lay in between. The origin of this receptor is a young woman in good health and CMV-seronegative. The sample comprised PBMCs. The J gene is TRBJ1-2, the V gene TRBV6-5, with TRBD1 as a possible D gene (6 bases). The DNA for the CDR3 is TGTGCCAGCAGACGTCAAGGGGGTGGCTACACCTTC. As protein: CASRRQGGGYTF.